This TCR beta chain emerged from a study of shared clonotypes between healthy human individuals. This clone has just one count. Its antigen is undetermined. A deep-level run was used for the assay. Authors' methods: As immunoSEQ supplied junction-only sequences (without quality scores), filtering differed. Method: immunoSEQ multiplex PCR; TCRdb's copy keeps in-frame clones and lacks some. V, J and clone size are taken as reported in that table, and D and trimming were inferred from the DNA itself. The data contain about 2.3 million clones, over 85% of them singletons. Germline V gene data show CDR1 as KGHSH and CDR2 as LQKENI. V shed 3 bases and J 6 bases; nucleotides not matched to a gene: 3. The CDR3 is made up of 13 amino acids. The study, taken as a whole, reports: Sequencing of the sorted subsets was shown by rarefaction to be incomplete despite large depth.

This clonotype was sampled from a man younger than 35 in good health. Some clones in this sample may be carry-over from other donors' samples. The source material was naive CD4+ T cells from PBMCs. Subset noted: CD45RA+ positively selected. The chain has TRBV18 and TRBJ2-3; TRBD1 agrees at 7 bases. CDR3 in DNA: TGTGCCAGCTCACCTGACAGGGCGGATACGCAGTATTTT. Amino acid sequence: CASSPDRADTQYF.